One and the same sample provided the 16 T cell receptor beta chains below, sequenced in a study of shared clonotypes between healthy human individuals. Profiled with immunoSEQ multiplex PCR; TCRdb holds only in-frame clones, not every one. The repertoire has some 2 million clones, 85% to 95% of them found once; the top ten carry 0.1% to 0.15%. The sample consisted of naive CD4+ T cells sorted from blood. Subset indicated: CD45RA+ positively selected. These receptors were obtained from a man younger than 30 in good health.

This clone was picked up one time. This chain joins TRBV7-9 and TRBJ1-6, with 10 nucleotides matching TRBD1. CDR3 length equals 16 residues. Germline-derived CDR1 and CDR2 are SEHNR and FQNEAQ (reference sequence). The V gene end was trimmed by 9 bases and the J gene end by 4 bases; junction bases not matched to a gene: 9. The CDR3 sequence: CASQKGQGTYNSPLHF. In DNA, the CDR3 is TGTGCCAGTCAAAAGGGACAGGGGACTTATAATTCACCCCTCCACTTT.

DNA of the CDR3: TGTGCCAGCAGCTTACGTGGACAGGGGAGCGGAGGGGATGGCTACACCTTC. As protein: CASSLRGQGSGGDGYTF. The chain is built from TRBV11-2 and TRBJ1-2; 9 bases fit TRBD1. CDR1 and CDR2 from the germline V gene are SGHAT and FQNNGV. The V gene end was trimmed by 2 bases and the J gene end by 6 bases; junction bases not matched to a gene: 13. The CDR3 contains 17 residues.

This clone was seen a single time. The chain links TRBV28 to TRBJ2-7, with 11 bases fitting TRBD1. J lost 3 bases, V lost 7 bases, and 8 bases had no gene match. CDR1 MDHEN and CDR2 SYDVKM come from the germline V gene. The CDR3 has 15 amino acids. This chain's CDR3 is CASTRAGTGGYEQYF. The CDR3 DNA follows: TGTGCCAGCACCCGGGCCGGGACAGGGGGCTACGAGCAGTACTTC.

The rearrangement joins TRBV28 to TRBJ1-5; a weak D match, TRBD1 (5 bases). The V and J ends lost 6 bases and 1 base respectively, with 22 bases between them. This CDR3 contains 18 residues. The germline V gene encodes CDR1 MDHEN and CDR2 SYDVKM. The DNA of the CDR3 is TGTGCCAGCAGGTCCTTCAACGTAGGGGAATGGAGCAATCAGCCCCAGCATTTT. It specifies CASRSFNVGEWSNQPQHF.

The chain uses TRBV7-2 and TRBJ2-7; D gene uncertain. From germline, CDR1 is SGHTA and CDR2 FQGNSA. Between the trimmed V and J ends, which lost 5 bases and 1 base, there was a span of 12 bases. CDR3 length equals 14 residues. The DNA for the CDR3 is TGTGCCAGCAGCCTATGGCAGGATTCCTACGAGCAGTACTTC. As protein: CASSLWQDSYEQYF.

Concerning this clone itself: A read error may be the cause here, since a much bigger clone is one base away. The CDR3 spells CASSPDSYGYTF. CDR3 DNA: TGTGCCAGCAGCCCAGACAGCTATGGCTACACCTTC. V usage is TRBV7-2 and J usage is TRBJ1-2; tentative D call: TRBD1 (5 bases). Germline lookup yields CDR1 SGHTA and CDR2 FQGNSA. This CDR3 spans 12 amino acids. With 5 bases removed from V and 4 bases from J, the gap between germline ends came to 8 bases.

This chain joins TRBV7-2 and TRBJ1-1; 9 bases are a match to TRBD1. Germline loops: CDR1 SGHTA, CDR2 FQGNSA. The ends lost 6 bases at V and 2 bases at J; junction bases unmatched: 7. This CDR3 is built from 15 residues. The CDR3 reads CASSRDRVLNTEAFF. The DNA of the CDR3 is TGTGCCAGCAGTCGGGACAGGGTGTTAAACACTGAAGCTTTCTTT. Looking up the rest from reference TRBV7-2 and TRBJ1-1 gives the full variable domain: GAGVSQSPSNKVTEKGKDVELRCDPISGHTALYWYRQSLGQGLEFLIYFQGNSAPDKSGLPSDRFSAERTGGSVSTLTIQRTQQEDSAVYLCASSRDRVLNTEAFFGQGTRLTVV.

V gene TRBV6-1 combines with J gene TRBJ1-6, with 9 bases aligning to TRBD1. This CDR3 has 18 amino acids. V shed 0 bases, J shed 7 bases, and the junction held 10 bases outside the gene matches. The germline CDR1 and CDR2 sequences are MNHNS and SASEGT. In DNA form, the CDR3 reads TGTGCCAGCAGTGAAGCGAGATACAGGGGGCCGTTGAATTCACCCCTCCACTTT. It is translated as CASSEARYRGPLNSPLHF.

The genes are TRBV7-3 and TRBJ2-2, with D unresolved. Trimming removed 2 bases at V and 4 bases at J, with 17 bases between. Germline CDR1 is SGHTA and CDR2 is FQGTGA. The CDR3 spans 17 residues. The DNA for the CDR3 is TGTGCCAGCAGCTTAGGTCTTAATGAGGCTTCCACCGGGGAGCTGTTTTTT. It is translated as CASSLGLNEASTGELFF.

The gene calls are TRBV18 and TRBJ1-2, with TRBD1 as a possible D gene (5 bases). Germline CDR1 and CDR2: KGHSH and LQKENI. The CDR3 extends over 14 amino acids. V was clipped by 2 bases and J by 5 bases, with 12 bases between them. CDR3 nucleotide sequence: TGTGCCAGCTCACCATCCGGGGGTTGGTATGGCTACACCTTC. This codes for CASSPSGGWYGYTF.

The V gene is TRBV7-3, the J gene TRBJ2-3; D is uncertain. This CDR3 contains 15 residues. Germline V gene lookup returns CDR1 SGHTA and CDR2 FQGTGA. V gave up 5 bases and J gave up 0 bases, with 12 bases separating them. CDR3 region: CASSRNPGSTDTQYF. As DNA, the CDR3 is TGTGCCAGCAGCCGTAACCCCGGAAGCACAGATACGCAGTATTTT.

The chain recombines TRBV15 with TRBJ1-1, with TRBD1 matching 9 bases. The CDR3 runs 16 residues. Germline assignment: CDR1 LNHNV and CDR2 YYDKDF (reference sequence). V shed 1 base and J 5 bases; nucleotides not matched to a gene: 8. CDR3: CATSRGVQGARTEAFF. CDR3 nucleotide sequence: TGTGCCACCAGCAGAGGCGTACAGGGGGCAAGGACTGAAGCTTTCTTT.

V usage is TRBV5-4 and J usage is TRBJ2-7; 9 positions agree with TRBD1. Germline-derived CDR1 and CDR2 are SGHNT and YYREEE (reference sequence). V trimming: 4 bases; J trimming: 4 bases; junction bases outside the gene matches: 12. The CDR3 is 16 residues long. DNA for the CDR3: TGTGCCAGCAGCCCAACAAATTTCGGACAGGGGTACGAGCAGTACTTC. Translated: CASSPTNFGQGYEQYF.

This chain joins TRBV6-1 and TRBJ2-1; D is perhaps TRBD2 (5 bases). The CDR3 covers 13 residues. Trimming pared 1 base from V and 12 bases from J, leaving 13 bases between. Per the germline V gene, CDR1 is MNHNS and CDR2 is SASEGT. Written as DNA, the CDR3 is TGTGCCAGCAGTGAAGTGATCGGGGTGAGGCAGTTCTTC. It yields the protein CASSEVIGVRQFF.

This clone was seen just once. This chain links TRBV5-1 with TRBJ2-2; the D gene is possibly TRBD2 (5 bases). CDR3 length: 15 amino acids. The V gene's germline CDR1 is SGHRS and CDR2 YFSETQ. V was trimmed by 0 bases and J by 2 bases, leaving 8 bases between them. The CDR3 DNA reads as TGCGCCAGCAGCTTGGGAGGGTACAACACCGGGGAGCTGTTTTTT. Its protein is CASSLGGYNTGELFF.

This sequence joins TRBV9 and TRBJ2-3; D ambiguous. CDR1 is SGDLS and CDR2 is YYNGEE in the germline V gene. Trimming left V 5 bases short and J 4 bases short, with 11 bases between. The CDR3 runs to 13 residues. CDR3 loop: CASRPGSSDTQYF. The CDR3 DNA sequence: TGTGCCAGCAGGCCAGGCTCTTCAGATACGCAGTATTTT. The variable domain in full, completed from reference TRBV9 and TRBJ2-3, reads DSGVTQTPKHLITATGQRVTLRCSPRSGDLSVYWYQQSLDQGLQFLIQYYNGEERAKGNILERFSAQQFPDLHSELNLSSLELGDSALYFCASRPGSSDTQYFGPGTRLTVL.